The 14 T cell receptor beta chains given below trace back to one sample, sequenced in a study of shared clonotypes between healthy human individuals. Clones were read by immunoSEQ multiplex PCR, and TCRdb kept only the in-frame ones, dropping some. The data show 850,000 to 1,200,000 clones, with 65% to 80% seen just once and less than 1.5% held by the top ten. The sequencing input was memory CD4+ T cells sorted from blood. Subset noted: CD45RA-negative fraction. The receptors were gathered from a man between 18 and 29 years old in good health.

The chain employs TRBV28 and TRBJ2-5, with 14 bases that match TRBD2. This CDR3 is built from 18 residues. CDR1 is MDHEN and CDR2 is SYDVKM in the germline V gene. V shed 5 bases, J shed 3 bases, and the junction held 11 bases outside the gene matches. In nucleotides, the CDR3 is TGTGCCAGCAGTCTACGACTAGCGGGGGGGCCAGGGAAAGAGACCCAGTACTTC. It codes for CASSLRLAGGPGKETQYF.

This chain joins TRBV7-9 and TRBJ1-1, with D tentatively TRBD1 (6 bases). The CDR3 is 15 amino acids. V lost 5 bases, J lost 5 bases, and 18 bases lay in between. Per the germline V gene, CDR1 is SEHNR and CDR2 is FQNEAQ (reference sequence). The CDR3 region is CASSLQGGGKTEAFF. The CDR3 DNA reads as TGTGCCAGCAGCCTTCAAGGGGGGGGAAAGACTGAAGCTTTCTTT.

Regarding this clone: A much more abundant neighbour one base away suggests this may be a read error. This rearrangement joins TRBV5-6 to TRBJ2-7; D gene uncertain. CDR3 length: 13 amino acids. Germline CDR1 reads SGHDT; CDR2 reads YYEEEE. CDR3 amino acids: CASSLASGYGQYF. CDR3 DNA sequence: TGTGCCAGCAGCTTGGCCTCTGGATACGGGCAGTACTTC. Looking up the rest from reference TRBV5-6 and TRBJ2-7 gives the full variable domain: DAGVTQSPTHLIKTRGQQVTLRCSPKSGHDTVSWYQQALGQGPQFIFQYYEEEERQRGNFPDRFSGHQFPNYSSELNVNALLLGDSALYLCASSLASGYGQYFGPGTRLTVT.

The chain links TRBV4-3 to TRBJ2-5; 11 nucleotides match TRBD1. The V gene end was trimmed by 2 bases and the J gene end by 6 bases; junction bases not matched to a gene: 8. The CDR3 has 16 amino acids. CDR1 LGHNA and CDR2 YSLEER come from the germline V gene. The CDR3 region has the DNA TGCGCCAGCAGCCAATCATGGACAGGGGGCACGAAGACCCAGTACTTC. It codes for CASSQSWTGGTKTQYF.

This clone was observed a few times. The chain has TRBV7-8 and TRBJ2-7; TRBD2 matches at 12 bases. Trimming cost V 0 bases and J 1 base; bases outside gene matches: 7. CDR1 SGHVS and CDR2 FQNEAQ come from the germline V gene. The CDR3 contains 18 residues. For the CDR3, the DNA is TGTGCCAGCAGCTTAGCCCAGACTAGCGGGAGTGAATCCTACGAGCAGTACTTC. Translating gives CASSLAQTSGSESYEQYF.

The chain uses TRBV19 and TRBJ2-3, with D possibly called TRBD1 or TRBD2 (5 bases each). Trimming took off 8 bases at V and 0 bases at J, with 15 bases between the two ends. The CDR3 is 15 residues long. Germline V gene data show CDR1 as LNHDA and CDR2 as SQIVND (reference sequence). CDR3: CASGHGTLSTDTQYF. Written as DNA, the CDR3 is TGTGCCAGTGGCCACGGGACCCTTAGCACAGATACGCAGTATTTT.

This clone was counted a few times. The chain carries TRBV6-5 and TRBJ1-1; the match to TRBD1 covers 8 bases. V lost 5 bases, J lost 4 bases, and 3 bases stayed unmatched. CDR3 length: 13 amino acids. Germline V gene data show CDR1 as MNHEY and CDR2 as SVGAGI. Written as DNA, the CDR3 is TGTGCCAGCAGTGTTACAGGGGGCACTGAAGCTTTCTTT. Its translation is CASSVTGGTEAFF.

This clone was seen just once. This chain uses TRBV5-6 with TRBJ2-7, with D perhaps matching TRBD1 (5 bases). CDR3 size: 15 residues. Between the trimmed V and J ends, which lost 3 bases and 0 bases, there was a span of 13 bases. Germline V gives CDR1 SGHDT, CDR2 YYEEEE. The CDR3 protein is CASSSLVTGSYEQYF. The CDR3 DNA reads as TGTGCCAGCAGCTCATTAGTCACAGGCTCCTACGAGCAGTACTTC.

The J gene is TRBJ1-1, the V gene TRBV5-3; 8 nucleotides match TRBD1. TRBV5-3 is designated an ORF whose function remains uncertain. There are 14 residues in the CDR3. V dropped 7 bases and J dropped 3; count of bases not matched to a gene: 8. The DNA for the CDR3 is TGTGCCAGACGCCGACAGGGGATCCACACTGAAGCTTTCTTT. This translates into CARRRQGIHTEAFF.

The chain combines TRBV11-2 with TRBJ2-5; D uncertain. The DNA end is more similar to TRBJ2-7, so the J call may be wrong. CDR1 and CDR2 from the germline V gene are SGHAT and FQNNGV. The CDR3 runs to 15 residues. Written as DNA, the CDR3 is TGTGCCAGCAGCTTAGGAACCTCGAGCTCCTACGAGCAGTACTTC. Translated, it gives CASSLGTSSSYEQYF.

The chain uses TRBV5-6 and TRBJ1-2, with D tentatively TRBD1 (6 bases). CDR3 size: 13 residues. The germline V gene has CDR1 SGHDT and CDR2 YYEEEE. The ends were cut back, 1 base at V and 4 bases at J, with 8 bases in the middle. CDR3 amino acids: CASSLQQGYGYTF. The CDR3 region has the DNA TGTGCCAGCAGCTTGCAACAGGGCTATGGCTACACCTTC. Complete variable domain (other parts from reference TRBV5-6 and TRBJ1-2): DAGVTQSPTHLIKTRGQQVTLRCSPKSGHDTVSWYQQALGQGPQFIFQYYEEEERQRGNFPDRFSGHQFPNYSSELNVNALLLGDSALYLCASSLQQGYGYTFGSGTRLTVV.

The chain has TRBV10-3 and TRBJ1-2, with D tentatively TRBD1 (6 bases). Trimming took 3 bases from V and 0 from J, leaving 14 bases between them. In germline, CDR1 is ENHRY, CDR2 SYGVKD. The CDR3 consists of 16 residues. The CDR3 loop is CAISDSRTATNYGYTF. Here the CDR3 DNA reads TGTGCCATCAGTGATTCAAGGACAGCGACTAACTATGGCTACACCTTC.

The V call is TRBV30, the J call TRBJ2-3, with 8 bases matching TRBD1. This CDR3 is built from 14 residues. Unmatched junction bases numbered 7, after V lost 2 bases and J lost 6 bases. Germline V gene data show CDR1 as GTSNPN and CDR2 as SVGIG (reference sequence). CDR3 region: CAWSLGQGSDTQYF. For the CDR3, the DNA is TGTGCCTGGAGTCTAGGACAGGGATCGGATACGCAGTATTTT.

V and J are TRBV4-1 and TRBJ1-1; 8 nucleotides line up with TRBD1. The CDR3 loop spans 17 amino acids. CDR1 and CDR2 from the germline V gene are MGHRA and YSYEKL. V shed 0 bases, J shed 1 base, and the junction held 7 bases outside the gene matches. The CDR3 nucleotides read TGCGCCAGCAGCCAAGATATCCAGGGGGCCGGGAACACTGAAGCTTTCTTT. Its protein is CASSQDIQGAGNTEAFF.